This T cell receptor (beta chain) was captured in a study of follicular helper T cells after annual influenza vaccination. Overall study: Blood was drawn on days 0, 7 and 28 after vaccination.

V was pared by 5 bases and J by 0 bases, with 8 bases between. This CDR3 is 13 amino acids long. Germline CDR1 reads SNHLY; CDR2 reads FYNNEI. The time point was: 2013-2014 season, 7 days after vaccination. Excluded were substance abuse, HIV/AIDS, active cancer, immunomodulatory drugs and active illness. Whole-study results and caveats: Each annual vaccination recalled recurring oligoclonal ICOS+CD38+ cTfh clonotypes. ICOS-CD38- cTfh most often held earlier Day 7 ICOS+CD38+ clones.

Sequencing used immunoSEQ multiplex PCR; TCRdb keeps in-frame clones, though not all of them. The sample contains approximately 10,000 clones, around 82% of which appear only once. This clone was observed a handful of times. Its antigen remains unknown. The receptor's source is an adult who received the influenza vaccine. The V call is TRBV2, the J call TRBJ2-7; D gene ambiguous. The sample here was CXCR5- memory CD4+ T cells sorted from blood, taken 7 days after influenza vaccination. Written as DNA, the CDR3 is TGTGCCAGCAGTAAGGATAGCTCCTACGAGCAGTACTTC. It specifies CASSKDSSYEQYF.